This T cell receptor beta chain was identified in a study of blood T cell repertoires in COVID-19. Whole-study context: Samples taken during acute and convalescent COVID-19 were collected in the United States, Italy and Spain. Nucleic acid was either cDNA or gDNA, and it came from T cells, B-cell-depleted T cells, or PBMCs.

Original handling: Estimates of nucleated cell counts were drawn from the amplification of reference gene primers. TCRdb keeps only in-frame clones here, not all; method: immunoSEQ multiplex PCR. The D gene and trimming were derived from the DNA, and the V and J assignments and clone size from that table. The sample contains some 180,000 clones, 86% of which appear only once. The V gene's germline CDR1 is SGHTA and CDR2 FQGNSA. The CDR3 spans 14 residues. V lost 8 bases and J 1 base, leaving 14 bases between the germline ends. The chain uses TRBV7-2 and TRBJ2-5; D is possibly TRBD1 (6 bases). This TCR was sampled from a man in his 70s with active or convalescent COVID-19. Sample: peripheral blood. The chain's CDR3 is CASARGRSQETQYF. The CDR3, as DNA: TGTGCCAGCGCCAGGGGAAGGTCCCAAGAGACCCAGTACTTC.